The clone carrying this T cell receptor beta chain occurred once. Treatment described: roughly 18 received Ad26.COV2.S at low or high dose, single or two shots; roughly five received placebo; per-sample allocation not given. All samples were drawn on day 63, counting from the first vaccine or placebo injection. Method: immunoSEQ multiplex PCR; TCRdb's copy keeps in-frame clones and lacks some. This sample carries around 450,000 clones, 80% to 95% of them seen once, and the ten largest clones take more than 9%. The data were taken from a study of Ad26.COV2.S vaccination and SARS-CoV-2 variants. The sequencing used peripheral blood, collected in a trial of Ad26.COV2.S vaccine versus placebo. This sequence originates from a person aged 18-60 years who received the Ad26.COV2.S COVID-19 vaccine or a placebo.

CDR3 amino acids: CASSPRGTSGRAAIGANVLTF. CDR3 DNA: TGTGCCAGCAGTCCGCGGGGGACTAGCGGGAGGGCCGCTATTGGGGCCAACGTCCTGACTTTC. This chain connects TRBV6-2 or TRBV6-3 to TRBJ2-6, with 16 nucleotides matching TRBD2. The CDR3 has 21 amino acids. J lost 3 bases, V lost 5 bases, and 13 bases had no gene match. Germline V CDR1 and CDR2: MNHEY, SVGEGT.